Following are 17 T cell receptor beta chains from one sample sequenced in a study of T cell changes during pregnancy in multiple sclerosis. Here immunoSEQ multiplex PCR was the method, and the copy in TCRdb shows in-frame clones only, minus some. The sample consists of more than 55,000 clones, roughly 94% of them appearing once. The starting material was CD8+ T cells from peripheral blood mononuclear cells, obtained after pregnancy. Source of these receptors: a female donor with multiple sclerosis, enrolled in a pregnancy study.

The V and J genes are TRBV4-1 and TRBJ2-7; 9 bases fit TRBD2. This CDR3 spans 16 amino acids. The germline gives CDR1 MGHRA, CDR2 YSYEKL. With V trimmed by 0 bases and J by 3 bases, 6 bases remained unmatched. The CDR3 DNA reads TGCGCCAGCAGCCAAGAAATAGCGGGAGTTAGCTACGAGCAGTACTTC. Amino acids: CASSQEIAGVSYEQYF.

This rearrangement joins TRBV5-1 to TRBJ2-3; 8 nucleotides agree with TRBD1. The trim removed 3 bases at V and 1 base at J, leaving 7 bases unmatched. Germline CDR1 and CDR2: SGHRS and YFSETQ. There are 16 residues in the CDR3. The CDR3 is CASSSMEGQGTDTQYF. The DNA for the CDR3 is TGCGCCAGCAGCTCAATGGAGGGACAGGGCACAGATACGCAGTATTTT. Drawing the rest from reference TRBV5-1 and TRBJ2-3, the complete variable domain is KAGVTQTPRYLIKTRGQQVTLSCSPISGHRSVSWYQQTPGQGLQFLFEYFSETQRNKGNFPGRFSGRQFSNSRSEMNVSTLELGDSALYLCASSSMEGQGTDTQYFGPGTRLTVL.

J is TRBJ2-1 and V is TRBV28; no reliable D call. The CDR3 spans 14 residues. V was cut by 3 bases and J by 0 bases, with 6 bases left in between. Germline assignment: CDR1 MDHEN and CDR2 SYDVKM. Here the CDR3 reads CASSFGSSYNEQFF. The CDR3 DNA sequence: TGTGCCAGCAGTTTTGGTAGCTCCTACAATGAGCAGTTCTTC. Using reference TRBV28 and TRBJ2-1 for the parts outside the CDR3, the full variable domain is DVKVTQSSRYLVKRTGEKVFLECVQDMDHENMFWYRQDPGLGLRLIYFSYDVKMKEKGDIPEGYSVSREKKERFSLILESASTNQTSMYLCASSFGSSYNEQFFGPGTRLTVL.

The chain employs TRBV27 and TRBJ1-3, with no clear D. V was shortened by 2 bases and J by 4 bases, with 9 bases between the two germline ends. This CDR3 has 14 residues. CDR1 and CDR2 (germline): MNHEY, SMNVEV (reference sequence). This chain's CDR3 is CASSLRGTGNTIYF. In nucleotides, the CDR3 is TGTGCCAGCAGTTTACGGGGAACAGGAAACACCATATATTTT.

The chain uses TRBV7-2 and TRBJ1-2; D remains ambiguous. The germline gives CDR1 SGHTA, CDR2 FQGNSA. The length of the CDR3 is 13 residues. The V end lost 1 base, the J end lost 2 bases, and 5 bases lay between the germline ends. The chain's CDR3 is CASSLVQNYGYTF. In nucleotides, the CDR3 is TGTGCCAGCAGCTTAGTACAGAACTATGGCTACACCTTC.

CDR3 region: CASSPAGTVRRASGNTIYF. The DNA of the CDR3 is TGTGCCAGCAGCCCCGCGGGGACAGTAAGGAGGGCCTCTGGAAACACCATATATTTT. The chain joins TRBV9 to TRBJ1-3, with 7 bases that match TRBD1. CDR3 length: 19 amino acids. Trimming removed 4 bases from V and 0 bases from J; junction bases left unmatched: 16. Germline values: CDR1 SGDLS, CDR2 YYNGEE.

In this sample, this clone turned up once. The CDR3 protein is CASSLAHSYEQYF. The CDR3 coding sequence is TGTGCCAGCAGCTTGGCCCACTCCTACGAGCAGTACTTC. This chain uses TRBV11-2 with TRBJ2-7; D ambiguous. The V gene lost 3 bases and the J gene lost 0 bases, with 6 bases spanning the gap. The CDR3 consists of 13 residues. Germline CDR1 reads SGHAT; CDR2 reads FQNNGV.

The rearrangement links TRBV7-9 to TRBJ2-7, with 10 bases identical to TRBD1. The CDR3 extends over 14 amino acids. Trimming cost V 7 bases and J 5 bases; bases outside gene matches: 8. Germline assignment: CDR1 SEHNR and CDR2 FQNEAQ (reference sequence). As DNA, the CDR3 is TGTGCCAGCATTCACCGGGACAGGGGAAACGAGCAGTACTTC. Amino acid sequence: CASIHRDRGNEQYF.

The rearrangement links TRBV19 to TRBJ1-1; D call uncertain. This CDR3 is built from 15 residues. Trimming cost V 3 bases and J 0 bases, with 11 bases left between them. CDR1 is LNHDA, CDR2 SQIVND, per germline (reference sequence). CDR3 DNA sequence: TGTGCCAGTAGTATCTCGCGGGGTCTGAACACTGAAGCTTTCTTT. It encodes CASSISRGLNTEAFF.

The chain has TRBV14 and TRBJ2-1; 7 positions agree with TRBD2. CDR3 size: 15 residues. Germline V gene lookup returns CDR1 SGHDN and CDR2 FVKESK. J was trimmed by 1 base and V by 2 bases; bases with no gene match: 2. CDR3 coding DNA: TGTGCCAGCAGCCAACGCGGGAGTTCCTACAATGAGCAGTTCTTC. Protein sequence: CASSQRGSSYNEQFF.

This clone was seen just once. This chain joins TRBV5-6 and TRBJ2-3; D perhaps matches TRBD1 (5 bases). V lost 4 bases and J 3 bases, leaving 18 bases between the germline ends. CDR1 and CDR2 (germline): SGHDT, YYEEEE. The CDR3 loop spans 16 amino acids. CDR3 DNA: TGTGCCAGCAGCCGACAGTTAGTGTTAGGTACAGATACGCAGTATTTT. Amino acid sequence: CASSRQLVLGTDTQYF.

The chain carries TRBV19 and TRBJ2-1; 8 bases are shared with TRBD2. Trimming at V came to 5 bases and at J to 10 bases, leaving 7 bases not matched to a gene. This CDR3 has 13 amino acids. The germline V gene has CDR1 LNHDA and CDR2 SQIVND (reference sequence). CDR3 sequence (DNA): TGTGCCAGTAGTGCTACTAGCGGTGAGGAGCAGTTCTTC. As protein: CASSATSGEEQFF.

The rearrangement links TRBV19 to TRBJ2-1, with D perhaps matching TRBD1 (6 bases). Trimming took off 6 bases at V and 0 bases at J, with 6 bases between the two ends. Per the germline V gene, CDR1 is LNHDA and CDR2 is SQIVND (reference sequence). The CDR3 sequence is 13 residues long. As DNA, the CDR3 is TGTGCCAGTAGGGACAGCTCCTACAATGAGCAGTTCTTC. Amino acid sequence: CASRDSSYNEQFF.

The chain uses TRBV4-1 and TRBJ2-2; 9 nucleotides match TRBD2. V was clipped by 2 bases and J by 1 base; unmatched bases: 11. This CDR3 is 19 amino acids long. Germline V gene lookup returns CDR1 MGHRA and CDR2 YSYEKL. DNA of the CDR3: TGCGCCAGCAGCCAACAGGGGACTTCAGCGGGGGGGAACACCGGGGAGCTGTTTTTT. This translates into CASSQQGTSAGGNTGELFF.

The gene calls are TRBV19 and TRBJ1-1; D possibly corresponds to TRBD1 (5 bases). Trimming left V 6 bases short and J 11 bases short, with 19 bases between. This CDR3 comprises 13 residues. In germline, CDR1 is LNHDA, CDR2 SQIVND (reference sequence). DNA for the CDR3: TGTGCCAGTAGACCCGGGGGAGAGGGTCTGGCTTTCTTT. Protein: CASRPGGEGLAFF. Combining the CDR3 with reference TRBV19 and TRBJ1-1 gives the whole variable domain DGGITQSPKYLFRKEGQNVTLSCEQNLNHDAMYWYRQDPGQGLRLIYYSQIVNDFQKGDIAEGYSVSREKKESFPLTVTSAQKNPTAFYLCASRPGGEGLAFFGQGTRLTVV.

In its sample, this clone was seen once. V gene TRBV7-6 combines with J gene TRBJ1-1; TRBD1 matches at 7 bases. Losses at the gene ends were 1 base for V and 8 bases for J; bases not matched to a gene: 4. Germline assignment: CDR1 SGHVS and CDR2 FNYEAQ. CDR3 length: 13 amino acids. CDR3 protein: CASSLETGLEAFF. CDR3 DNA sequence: TGTGCCAGCAGCTTAGAGACAGGGCTCGAAGCTTTCTTT.

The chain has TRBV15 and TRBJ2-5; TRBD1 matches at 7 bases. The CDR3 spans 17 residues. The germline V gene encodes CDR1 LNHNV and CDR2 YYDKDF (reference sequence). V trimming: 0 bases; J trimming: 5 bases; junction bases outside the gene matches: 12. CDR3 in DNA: TGTGCCACCAGCAGAGAGGTTGTAAGGGGGCGCGGGGAGACCCAGTACTTC. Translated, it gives CATSREVVRGRGETQYF.